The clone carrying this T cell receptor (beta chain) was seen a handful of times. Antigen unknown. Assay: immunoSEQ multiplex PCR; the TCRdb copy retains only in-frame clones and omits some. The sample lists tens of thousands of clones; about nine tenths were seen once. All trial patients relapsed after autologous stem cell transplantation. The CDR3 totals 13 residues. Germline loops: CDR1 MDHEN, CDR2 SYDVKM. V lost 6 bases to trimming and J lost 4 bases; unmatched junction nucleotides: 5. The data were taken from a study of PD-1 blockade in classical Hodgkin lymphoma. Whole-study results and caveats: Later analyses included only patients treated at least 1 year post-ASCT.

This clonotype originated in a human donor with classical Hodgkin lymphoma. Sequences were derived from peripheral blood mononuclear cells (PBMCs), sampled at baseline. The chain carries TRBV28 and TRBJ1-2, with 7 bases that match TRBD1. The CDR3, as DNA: TGTGCCAGCAGGCGACAGGGCGGCTATGGCTACACCTTC. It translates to CASRRQGGYGYTF.